This T cell receptor (beta chain) emerged from a study of T cell repertoires in cytomegalovirus infection. Across the study: It can be stated that public TCR beta signatures indicated CMV infection as well as a matching HLA type.

This CDR3 has 14 amino acids. Germline V lookup: CDR1 SGHTA, CDR2 FQGNSA. The germline V and J ends were trimmed by 4 bases and 4 bases, with 14 bases remaining between them. This clonotype was observed at least ten times. Its specificity is unknown. Study-level results: Totalled public TCR beta family frequency picked out people who carried CMV plus the relevant HLA. Dominant in the ex vivo response were TCR beta clonotypes restricted by HLA-C and specific for CMV.

One entry per CDR3 protein results from TCRdb running MiXCR on the reads. Of approximately 630,000 distinct CDR3 sequences in the sample, 20% to 25% were seen once. The receptor was derived from a human donor in good health (CMV status not recorded). Some clones in this sample may be carry-over from other donors' samples. The chain recombines TRBV7-2 with TRBJ2-7; TRBD1 might be the D (5 bases). The specimen was CD8+ T cells from PBMCs. The CDR3 DNA follows: TGTGCCAGCAGCTCCCCAGGGCAGCTATACGAGCAGTACTTC. Its protein product is CASSSPGQLYEQYF.